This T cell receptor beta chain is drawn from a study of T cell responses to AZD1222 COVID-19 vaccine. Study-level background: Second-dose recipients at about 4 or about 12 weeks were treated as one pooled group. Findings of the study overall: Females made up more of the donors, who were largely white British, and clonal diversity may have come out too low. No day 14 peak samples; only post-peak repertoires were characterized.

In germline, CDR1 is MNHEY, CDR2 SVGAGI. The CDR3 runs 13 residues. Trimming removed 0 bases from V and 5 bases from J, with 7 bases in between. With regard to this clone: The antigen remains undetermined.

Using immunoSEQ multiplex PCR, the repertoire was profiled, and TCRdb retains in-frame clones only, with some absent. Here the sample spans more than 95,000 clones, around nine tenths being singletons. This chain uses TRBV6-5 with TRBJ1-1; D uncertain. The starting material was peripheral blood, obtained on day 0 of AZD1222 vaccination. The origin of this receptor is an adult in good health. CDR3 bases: TGTGCCAGCAGTTACTCTATTTCGACTGAAGCTTTCTTT. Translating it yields CASSYSISTEAFF.